In this sample, the clone carrying this T cell receptor (beta chain) turned up a few times. Its antigen is not identified. The PCR ran on 60 Vbeta and 13 Jbeta primers. This table comes from immunoSEQ multiplex PCR, and its TCRdb copy is limited to in-frame clones, with some not included. This sample carries around 72,000 clones, approximately 70% of them seen once, and the ten largest clones take less than 25%. This sample was taken from a study of cytomegalovirus exposure and HLA in healthy donors. Looking at the study overall: One earlier analysis, a look at about 179 million T cells, found roughly 110 million unique TCR beta sequences. Broader study findings: In a later analysis, a missense DCLRE1C variant was linked to TCR beta V- and J-gene trimming. There were reportedly fewer N-insertions in an Asian-associated ancestry cluster than the roughly 670-donor mean, in a later analysis.

The receptor comes from a man aged 35-49 years in good health and CMV-seropositive. The specimen was PBMCs.

CDR3 in DNA: TGTGCTAGTGGTCCTTCACAGGCCCAGGGCAATCAGCCCCAGCATTTT. It is translated as CASGPSQAQGNQPQHF. The J gene is TRBJ1-5, the V gene TRBV12-5; TRBD1 might be the D (5 bases). The V end lost 5 bases, the J end lost 2 bases, and 16 bases lay between the germline ends. Germline V CDR1 and CDR2: LGHNT, FRNRAP. This CDR3 spans 16 amino acids.